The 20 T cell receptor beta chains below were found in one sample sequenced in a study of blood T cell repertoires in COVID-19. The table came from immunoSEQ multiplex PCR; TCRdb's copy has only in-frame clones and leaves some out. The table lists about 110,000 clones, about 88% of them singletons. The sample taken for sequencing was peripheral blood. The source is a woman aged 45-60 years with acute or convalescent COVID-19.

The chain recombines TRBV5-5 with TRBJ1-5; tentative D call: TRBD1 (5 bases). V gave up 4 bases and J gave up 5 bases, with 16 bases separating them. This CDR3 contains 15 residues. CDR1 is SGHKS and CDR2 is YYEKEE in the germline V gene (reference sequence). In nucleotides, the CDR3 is TGTGCCAGCAGCCCAACGGGGGGTGCGGATCAGCCCCAGCATTTT. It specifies CASSPTGGADQPQHF.

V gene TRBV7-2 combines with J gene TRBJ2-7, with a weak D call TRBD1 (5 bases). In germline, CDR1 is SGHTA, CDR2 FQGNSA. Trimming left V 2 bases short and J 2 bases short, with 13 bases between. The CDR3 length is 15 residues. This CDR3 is CASSLSGLLTYEQYF. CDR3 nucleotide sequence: TGTGCCAGCAGCTTATCAGGGCTCCTCACCTACGAGCAGTACTTC.

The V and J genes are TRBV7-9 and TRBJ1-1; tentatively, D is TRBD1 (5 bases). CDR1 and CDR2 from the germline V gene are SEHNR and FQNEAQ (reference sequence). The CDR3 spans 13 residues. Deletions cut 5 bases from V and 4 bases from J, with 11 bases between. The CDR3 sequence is CASSTTGFTEAFF. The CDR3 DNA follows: TGTGCCAGCAGCACTACAGGTTTCACTGAAGCTTTCTTT.

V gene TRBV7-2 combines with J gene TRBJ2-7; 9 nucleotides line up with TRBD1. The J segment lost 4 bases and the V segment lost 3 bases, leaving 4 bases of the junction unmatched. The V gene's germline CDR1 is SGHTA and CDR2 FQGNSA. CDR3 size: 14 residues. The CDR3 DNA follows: TGTGCCAGCAGCTTGGGACAGGGAAAGTACGAGCAGTACTTC. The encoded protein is CASSLGQGKYEQYF.

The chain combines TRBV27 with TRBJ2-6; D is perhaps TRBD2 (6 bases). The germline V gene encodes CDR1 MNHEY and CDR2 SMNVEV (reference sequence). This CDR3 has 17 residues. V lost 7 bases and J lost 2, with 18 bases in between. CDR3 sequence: CASKAGTALTGANVLTF. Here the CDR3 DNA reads TGTGCCAGCAAGGCGGGAACGGCCTTGACTGGGGCCAACGTCCTGACTTTC.

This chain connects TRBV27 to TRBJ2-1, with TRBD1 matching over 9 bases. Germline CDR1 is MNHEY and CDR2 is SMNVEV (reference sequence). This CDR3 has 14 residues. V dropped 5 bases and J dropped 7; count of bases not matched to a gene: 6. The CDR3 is CASSAGTGRNEQFF. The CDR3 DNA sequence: TGTGCCAGCAGTGCCGGGACAGGGAGGAATGAGCAGTTCTTC.

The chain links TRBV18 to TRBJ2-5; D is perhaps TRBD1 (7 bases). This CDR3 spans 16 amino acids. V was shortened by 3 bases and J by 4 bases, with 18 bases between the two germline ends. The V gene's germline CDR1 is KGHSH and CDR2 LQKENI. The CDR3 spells CASSPPRGAVGETQYF. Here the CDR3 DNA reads TGTGCCAGCTCACCCCCCAGGGGGGCTGTGGGAGAGACCCAGTACTTC.

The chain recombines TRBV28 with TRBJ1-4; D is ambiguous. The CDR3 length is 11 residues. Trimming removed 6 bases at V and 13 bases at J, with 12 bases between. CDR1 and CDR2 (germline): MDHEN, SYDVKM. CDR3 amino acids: CASSQGRALFF. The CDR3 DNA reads TGTGCCAGCAGCCAAGGGAGGGCACTGTTTTTT.

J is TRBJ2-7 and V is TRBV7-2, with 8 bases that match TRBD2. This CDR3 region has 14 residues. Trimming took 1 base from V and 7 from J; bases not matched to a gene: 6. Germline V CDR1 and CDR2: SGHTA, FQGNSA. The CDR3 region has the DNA TGTGCCAGCAGCTTAGTCCCGGGAGGGGGTGAGCAGTACTTC. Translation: CASSLVPGGGEQYF.

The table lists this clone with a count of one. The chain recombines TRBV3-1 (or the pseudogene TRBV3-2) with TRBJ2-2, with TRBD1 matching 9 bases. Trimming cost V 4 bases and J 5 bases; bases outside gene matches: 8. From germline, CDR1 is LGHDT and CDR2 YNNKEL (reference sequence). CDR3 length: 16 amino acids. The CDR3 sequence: CASSRKQGAGTGELFF. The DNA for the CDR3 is TGTGCCAGCAGCCGCAAACAGGGGGCAGGAACCGGGGAGCTGTTTTTT.

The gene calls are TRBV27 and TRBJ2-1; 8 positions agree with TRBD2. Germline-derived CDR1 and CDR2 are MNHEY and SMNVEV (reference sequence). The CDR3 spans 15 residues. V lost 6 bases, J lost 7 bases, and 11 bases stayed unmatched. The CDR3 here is CASRPTGTSGNEQFF. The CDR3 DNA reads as TGTGCCAGCAGGCCGACCGGGACTAGTGGGAATGAGCAGTTCTTC.

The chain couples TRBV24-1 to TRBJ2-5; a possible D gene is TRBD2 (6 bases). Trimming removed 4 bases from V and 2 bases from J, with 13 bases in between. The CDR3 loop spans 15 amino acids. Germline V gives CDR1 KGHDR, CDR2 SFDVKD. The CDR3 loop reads CATSDAGTPQETQYF. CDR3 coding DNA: TGTGCCACCAGTGACGCCGGGACTCCACAAGAGACCCAGTACTTC.

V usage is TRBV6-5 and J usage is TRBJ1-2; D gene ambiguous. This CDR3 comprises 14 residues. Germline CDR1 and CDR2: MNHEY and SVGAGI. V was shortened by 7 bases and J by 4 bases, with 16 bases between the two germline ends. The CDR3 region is CASTRADPSYGYTF. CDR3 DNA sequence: TGTGCCAGCACCCGCGCGGATCCGTCCTATGGCTACACCTTC.

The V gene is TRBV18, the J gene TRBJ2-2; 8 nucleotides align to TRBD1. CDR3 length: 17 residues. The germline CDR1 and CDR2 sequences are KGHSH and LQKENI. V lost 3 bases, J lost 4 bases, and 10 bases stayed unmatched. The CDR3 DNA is TGTGCCAGCTCACCTATCGGACAGGGTATAGGCACCGGGGAGCTGTTTTTT. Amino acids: CASSPIGQGIGTGELFF.

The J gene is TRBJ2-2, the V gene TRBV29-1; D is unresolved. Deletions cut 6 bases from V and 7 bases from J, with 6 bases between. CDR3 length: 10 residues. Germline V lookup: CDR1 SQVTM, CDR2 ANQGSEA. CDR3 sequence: CSVWHGELFF. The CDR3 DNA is TGCAGCGTATGGCACGGGGAGCTGTTTTTT.

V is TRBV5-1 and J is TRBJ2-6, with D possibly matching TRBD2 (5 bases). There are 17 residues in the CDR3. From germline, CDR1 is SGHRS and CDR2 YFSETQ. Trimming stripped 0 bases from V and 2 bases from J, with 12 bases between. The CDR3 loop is CASSLAGWEPGANVLTF. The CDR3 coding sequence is TGCGCCAGCAGCTTGGCCGGGTGGGAGCCTGGGGCCAACGTCCTGACTTTC.

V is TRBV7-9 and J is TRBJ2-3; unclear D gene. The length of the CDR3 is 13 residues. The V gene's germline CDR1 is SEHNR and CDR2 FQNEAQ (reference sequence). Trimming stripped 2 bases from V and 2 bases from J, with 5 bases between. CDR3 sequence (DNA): TGTGCCAGCAGCTTACTATCCACAGATACGCAGTATTTT. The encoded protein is CASSLLSTDTQYF.

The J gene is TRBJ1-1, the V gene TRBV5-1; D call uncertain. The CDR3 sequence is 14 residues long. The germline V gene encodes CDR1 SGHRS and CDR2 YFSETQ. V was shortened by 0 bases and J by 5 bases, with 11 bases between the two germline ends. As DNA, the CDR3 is TGCGCCAGCAGCTTGGCCGGGAAGGAGACTGAAGCTTTCTTT. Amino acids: CASSLAGKETEAFF.

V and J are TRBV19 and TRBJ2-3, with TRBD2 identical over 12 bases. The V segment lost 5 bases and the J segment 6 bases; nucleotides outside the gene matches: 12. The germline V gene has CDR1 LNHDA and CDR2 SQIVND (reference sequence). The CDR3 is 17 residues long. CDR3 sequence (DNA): TGTGCCAGTAGTTCCAGAGGACTAGCGGGATTCTTGGATACGCAGTATTTT. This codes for CASSSRGLAGFLDTQYF.

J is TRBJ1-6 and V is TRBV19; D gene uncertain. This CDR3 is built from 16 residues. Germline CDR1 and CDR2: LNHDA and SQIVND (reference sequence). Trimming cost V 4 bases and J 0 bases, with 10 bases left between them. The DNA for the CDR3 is TGTGCCAGTAGTACGTGGTCGAGCTCCTATAATTCACCCCTCCACTTT. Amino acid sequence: CASSTWSSSYNSPLHF.